These T cell receptor beta chains were read from a single sample in a study of neurological immune-mediated disorders. Via MiXCR, TCRdb re-called the 5' RACE reads, giving one row per CDR3 protein. The profile shows under 80,000 distinct CDR3 sequences, around 3.9% of them singletons. Sequencing was carried out using PBMCs. All receptors come from a man aged 25-45 years with multiple sclerosis. The CDR3 runs from the conserved cysteine through the conserved F or W. A D gene is named only where the DNA matches it firmly. Clone size, where shown, is once, few, many, or a class for clones that have expanded.

V,D,J,size,CDR3,DNA
TRBV28,.,TRBJ1-5,many,CATLKTSSNQPQHF,TGTGCCACCCTCAAGACCAGTAGCAATCAGCCCCAGCATTTT
TRBV5-1,.,TRBJ2-2,many,CASSLGGLADGELFF,TGCGCCAGCAGCTTGGGGGGGCTGGCTGACGGGGAGCTGTTTTTT
TRBV12-3/TRBV12-4,.,TRBJ1-1,many,CASSLRVDTEAFF,TGTGCCAGCAGCCTCAGAGTGGACACTGAAGCTTTCTTT
TRBV21-1,.,TRBJ1-6,.,CASSLGRGSPLHF,TGTGCCAGCAGCCTAGGTAGGGGTTCACCCCTCCACTTT
TRBV10-3,TRBD1,TRBJ1-1,many,CAISDVVPGGTEAFF,TGTGCCATCAGTGACGTTGTTCCAGGGGGAACTGAAGCTTTCTTT
TRBV6-5,.,TRBJ2-5,many,CASSPGRETQYF,TGTGCCAGCAGTCCAGGGAGAGAGACCCAGTACTTC
TRBV29-1,.,TRBJ1-2,many,CSVGLRQTGYTF,TGCAGCGTGGGCCTCAGACAGACTGGCTACACCTTC
TRBV4-1,TRBD2,TRBJ2-4,many,CASSPRGAGFAKNIQYF,TGCGCCAGCAGCCCGCGGGGGGCAGGGTTCGCCAAAAACATTCAGTACTTC
TRBV7-9,.,TRBJ2-1,many,CASSVRLLAQTSSSYNEQFF,TGTGCCAGCAGCGTAAGGTTGCTAGCGCAAACCTCCAGCTCCTACAATGAGCAGTTCTTC
TRBV5-1,TRBD1,TRBJ1-2,many,CASSWTGENYGYTF,TGCGCCAGCAGCTGGACAGGGGAAAACTATGGCTACACCTTC
TRBV27,.,TRBJ2-3,many,CASSLWTPTDTQYF,TGTGCCAGCAGTTTATGGACCCCCACAGATACGCAGTATTTT
TRBV7-8,TRBD1,TRBJ1-2,many,CASSFSPTGVAGYTF,TGTGCCAGCAGCTTTAGCCCTACAGGGGTTGCTGGCTACACCTTC
TRBV28,.,TRBJ2-2,many,CASLGSLNTGELFF,TGTGCCAGCTTGGGGTCCCTGAACACCGGGGAGCTGTTTTTT
TRBV12-3/TRBV12-4,.,TRBJ1-3,many,CASSRRLSGNTIYF,TGTGCCAGCAGCCGACGGCTCTCTGGAAACACCATATATTTT
TRBV6-6,.,TRBJ1-1,many,CASSYSGRATEAFF,TGTGCCAGCAGTTACTCGGGGAGGGCCACTGAAGCTTTCTTT
TRBV4-1,TRBD1,TRBJ2-2,.,CASSQEVGQRAGELFF,TGCGCCAGCAGCCAAGAGGTGGGACAGCGCGCCGGGGAGCTGTTTTTT
TRBV29-1,TRBD2,TRBJ2-3,many,CSVENRLAGVTDTQYF,TGCAGCGTTGAAAATAGACTAGCGGGGGTCACAGATACGCAGTATTTT
TRBV20-1,.,TRBJ1-6,.,CSARERQDNSPLHF,TGCAGTGCTAGAGAACGGCAGGATAATTCACCCCTCCACTTT
TRBV20-1,.,TRBJ2-7,few,CSARRPEGSEQYF,TGCAGTGCTAGACGACCCGAAGGTAGCGAGCAGTACTTC
TRBV20-1,.,TRBJ1-4,few,CSARDLVASNEKLFF,TGCAGTGCTAGAGATCTCGTTGCTTCTAATGAAAAACTGTTTTTT
TRBV12-3/TRBV12-4,TRBD1,TRBJ1-2,many,CASSTHELGGQGAFGYTF,TGTGCCAGCAGTACACATGAATTGGGTGGACAGGGGGCATTTGGCTACACCTTC
TRBV27,.,TRBJ2-7,many,CASSPLTVSSYEQYF,TGTGCCAGCAGCCCACTGACAGTGTCCTCCTACGAGCAGTACTTC
TRBV5-1,.,TRBJ2-2,.,CASSPVNGPGELFF,TGCGCCAGCAGCCCCGTAAACGGCCCGGGGGAGCTGTTTTTT